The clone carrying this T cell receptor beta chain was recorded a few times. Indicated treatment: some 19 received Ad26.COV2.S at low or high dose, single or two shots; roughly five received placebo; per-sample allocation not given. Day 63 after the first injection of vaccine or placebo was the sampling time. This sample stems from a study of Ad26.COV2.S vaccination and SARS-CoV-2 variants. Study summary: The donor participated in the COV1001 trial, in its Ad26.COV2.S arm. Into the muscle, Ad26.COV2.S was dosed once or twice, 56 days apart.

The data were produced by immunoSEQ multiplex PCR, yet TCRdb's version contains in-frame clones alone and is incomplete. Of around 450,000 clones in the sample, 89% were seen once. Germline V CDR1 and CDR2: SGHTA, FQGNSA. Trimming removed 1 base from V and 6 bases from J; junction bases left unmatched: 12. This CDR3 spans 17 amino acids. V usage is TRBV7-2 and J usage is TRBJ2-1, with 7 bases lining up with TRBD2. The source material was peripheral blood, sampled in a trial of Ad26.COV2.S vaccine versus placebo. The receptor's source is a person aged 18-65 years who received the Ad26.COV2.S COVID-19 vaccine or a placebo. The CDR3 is CASSLVFTSSGRNEQFF. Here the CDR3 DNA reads TGTGCCAGCAGCTTAGTATTCACGTCTAGCGGACGCAATGAGCAGTTCTTC.